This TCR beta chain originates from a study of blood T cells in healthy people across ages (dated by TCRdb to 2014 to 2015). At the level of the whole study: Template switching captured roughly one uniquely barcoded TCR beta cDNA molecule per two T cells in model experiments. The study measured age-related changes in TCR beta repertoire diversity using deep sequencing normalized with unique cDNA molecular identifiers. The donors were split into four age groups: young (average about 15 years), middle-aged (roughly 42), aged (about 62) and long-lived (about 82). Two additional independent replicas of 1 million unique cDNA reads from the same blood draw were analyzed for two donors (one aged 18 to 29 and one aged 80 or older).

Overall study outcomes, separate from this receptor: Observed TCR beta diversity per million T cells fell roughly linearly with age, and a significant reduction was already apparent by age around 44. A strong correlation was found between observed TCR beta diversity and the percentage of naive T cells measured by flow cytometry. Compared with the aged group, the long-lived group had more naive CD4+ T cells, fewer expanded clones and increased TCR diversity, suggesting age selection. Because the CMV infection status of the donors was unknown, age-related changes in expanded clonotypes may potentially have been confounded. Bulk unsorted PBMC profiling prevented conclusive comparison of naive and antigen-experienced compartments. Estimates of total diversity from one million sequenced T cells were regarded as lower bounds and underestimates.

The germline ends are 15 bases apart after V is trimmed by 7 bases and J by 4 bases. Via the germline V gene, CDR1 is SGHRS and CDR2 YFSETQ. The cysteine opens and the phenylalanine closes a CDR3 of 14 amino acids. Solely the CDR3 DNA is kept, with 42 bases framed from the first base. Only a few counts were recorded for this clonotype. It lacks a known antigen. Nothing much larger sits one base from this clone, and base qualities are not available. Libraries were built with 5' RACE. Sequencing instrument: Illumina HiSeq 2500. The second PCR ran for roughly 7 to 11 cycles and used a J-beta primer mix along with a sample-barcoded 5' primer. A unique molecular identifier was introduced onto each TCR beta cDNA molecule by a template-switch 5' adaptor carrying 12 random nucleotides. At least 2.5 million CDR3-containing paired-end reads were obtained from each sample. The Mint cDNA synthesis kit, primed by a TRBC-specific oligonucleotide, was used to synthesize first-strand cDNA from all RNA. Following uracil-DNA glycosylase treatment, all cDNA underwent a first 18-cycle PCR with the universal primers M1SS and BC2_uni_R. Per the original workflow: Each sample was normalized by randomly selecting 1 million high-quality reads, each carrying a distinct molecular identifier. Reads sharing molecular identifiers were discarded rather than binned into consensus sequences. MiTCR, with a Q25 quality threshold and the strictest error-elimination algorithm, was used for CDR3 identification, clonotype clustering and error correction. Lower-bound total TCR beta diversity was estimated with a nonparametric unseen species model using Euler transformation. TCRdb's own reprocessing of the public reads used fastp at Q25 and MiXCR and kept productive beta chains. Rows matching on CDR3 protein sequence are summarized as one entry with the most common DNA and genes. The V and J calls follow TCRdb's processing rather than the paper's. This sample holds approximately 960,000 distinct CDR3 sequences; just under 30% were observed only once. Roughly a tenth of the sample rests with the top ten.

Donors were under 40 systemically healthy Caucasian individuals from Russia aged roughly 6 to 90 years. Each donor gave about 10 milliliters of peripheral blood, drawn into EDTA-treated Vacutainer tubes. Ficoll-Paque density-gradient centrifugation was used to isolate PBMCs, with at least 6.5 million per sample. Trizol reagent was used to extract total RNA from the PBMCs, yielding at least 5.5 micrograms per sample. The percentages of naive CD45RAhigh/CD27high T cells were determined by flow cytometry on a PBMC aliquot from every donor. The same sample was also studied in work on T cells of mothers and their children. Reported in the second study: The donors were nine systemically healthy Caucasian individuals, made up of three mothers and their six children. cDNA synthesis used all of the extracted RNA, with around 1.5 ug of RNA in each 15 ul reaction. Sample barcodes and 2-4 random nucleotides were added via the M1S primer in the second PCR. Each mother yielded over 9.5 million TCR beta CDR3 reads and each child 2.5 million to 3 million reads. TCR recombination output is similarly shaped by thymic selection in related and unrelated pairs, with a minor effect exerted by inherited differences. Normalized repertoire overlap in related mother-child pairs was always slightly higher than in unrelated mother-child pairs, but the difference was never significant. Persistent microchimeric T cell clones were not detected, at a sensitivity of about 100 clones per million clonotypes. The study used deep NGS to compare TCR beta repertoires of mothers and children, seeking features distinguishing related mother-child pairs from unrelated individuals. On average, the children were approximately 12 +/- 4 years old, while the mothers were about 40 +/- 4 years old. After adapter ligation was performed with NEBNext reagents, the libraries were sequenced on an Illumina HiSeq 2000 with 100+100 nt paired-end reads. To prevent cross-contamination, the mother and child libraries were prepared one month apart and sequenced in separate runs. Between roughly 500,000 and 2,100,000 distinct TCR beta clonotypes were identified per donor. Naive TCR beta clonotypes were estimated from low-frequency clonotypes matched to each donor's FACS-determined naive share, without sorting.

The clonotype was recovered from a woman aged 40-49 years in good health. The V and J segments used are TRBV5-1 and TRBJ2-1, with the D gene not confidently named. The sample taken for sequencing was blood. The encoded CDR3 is CASRSSGQYNEQFF. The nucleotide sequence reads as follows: TGCGCCAGCCGGTCCTCCGGGCAGTACAATGAGCAGTTCTTC.